The TCR beta chain under discussion was sequenced for a study of identifying expanded T cells in peripheral blood. The method was immunoSEQ multiplex PCR; TCRdb's version includes in-frame clones alone and lacks a portion of them. The sample shows 120,000 or so clones, about four fifths of them seen only once. Regarding this clone: Antigen specificity is unknown.

Per the germline V gene, CDR1 is GTSNPN and CDR2 is SVGIG (reference sequence). V was trimmed by 3 bases and J by 5 bases, leaving 11 bases between them. CDR3 length equals 13 residues. General observations from the study: Technical replicates showed approximately 1.2 changed clones; approximately 2 weeks around 15; four weeks 19.

Collection occurred without any documented infections or immune events in donors. This sequence originates from a person aged 18 to 75 in good health. The chain uses TRBV30 and TRBJ1-5; the D is unclear. The sequenced material came from blood. CDR3 region: CAWRDGDYQPQHF. The CDR3 DNA sequence: TGTGCCTGGAGAGACGGAGACTATCAGCCCCAGCATTTT.